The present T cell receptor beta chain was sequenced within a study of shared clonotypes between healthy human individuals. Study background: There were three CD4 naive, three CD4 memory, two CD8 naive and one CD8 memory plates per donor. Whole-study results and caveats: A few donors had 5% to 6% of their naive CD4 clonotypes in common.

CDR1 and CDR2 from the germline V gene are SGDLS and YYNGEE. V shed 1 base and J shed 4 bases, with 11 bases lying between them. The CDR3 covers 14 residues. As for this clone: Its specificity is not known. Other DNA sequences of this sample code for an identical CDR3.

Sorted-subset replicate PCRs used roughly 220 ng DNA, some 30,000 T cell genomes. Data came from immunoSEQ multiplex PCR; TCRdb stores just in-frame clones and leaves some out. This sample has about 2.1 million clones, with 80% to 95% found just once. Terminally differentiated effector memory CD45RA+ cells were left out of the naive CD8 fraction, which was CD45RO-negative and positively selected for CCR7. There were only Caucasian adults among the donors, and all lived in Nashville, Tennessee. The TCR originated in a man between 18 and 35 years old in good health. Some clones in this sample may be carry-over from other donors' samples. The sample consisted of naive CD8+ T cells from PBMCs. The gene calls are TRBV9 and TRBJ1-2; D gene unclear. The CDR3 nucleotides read TGTGCCAGCAGCGTAAGCGGAGGACCCTATGGCTACACCTTC. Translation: CASSVSGGPYGYTF.